The 21 T cell receptor beta chains in this list originate from one sample, sequenced in a study of identical twins. MiXCR, run by TCRdb on the 5' RACE reads, gives a single entry per CDR3 protein. The sample includes just under 650,000 distinct CDR3 sequences, under 8.5% of them seen just once. Another study also made use of these data, one on yellow fever vaccine responses in identical twins.

The sample comprised PBMCs. These receptors all come from a young woman in good health.

This clonotype appeared many times. This sequence joins TRBV10-3 and TRBJ2-1; TRBD1 matches 8 bases. The J segment lost 15 bases and the V segment lost 2 bases, leaving 3 bases of the junction unmatched. The germline CDR1 and CDR2 sequences are ENHRY and SYGVKD. This CDR3 contains 11 residues. The CDR3 loop is CAISELDRVFF. The CDR3 DNA reads as TGTGCCATCAGTGAGCTGGACAGGGTGTTCTTC.

This clonotype has a handful of counts. The chain joins TRBV6-1 to TRBJ2-7; 10 positions match TRBD2. The J segment lost 1 base and the V segment lost 7 bases, leaving 7 bases of the junction unmatched. This CDR3 region has 15 residues. CDR1 and CDR2 (germline): MNHNS, SASEGT. The CDR3 DNA reads TGTGCCAGCAAAGCGGGAGGGCCGGGATCCTACGAGCAGTACTTC. Translated, it gives CASKAGGPGSYEQYF.

The sample holds a few counts of this clonotype. This chain uses TRBV20-1 with TRBJ2-3, with D unclear. Between the trimmed V and J ends, which lost 3 bases and 8 bases, there was a span of 18 bases. The germline V gene has CDR1 DFQATT and CDR2 SNEGSKA (reference sequence). This CDR3 has 14 amino acids. For the CDR3, the DNA is TGCAGTGCTAGCTCCCCGGGCCTACCCAGTACGCAGTATTTT. Its translation is CSASSPGLPSTQYF.

This clonotype was detected many times. The V and J genes are TRBV28 and TRBJ2-3, with D possibly TRBD2 on 6 matching bases. This CDR3 comprises 18 residues. Trimming shortened V by 4 bases and J by 6 bases, and 26 bases separated the two germline ends. The V gene's germline CDR1 is MDHEN and CDR2 SYDVKM. CDR3 DNA: TGTGCCAGCAGTTCCCCTCGGAAGGGAGGTAACCTTAGGGATACGCAGTATTTT. Translation: CASSSPRKGGNLRDTQYF.

This chain connects TRBV7-9 to TRBJ2-3, with D perhaps matching TRBD1 or TRBD2 (6 bases each). CDR3 length: 17 residues. From germline, CDR1 is SEHNR and CDR2 FQNEAQ (reference sequence). V was pared by 5 bases and J by 0 bases, with 18 bases between. This CDR3 is CASSLGGRGRSTDTQYF. The CDR3 nucleotides read TGTGCCAGCAGCCTAGGGGGGCGAGGGCGGAGCACAGATACGCAGTATTTT.

The sample holds a few counts of this clonotype. V and J are TRBV6-4 and TRBJ1-5; maybe TRBD1 (5 bases). The V end lost 8 bases, the J end lost 5 bases, and 19 bases lay between the germline ends. The CDR3 sequence is 15 residues long. Germline V CDR1 and CDR2: MRHNA, SNTAGT. In DNA form, the CDR3 reads TGTGCCAGCCGAAGGGTGTCAGGGTCCCATCAGCCCCAGCATTTT. Amino acid sequence: CASRRVSGSHQPQHF.

This clonotype occurred many times. The rearrangement uses TRBV5-6 and TRBJ2-2, with 7 bases aligning to TRBD2. The junction had 12 bases not matched to a gene; V was cut back by 0 bases and J by 7 bases. The germline V gene has CDR1 SGHDT and CDR2 YYEEEE. CDR3 length equals 17 residues. This CDR3 is CASSLDPGGSIVGELFF. In DNA, the CDR3 is TGTGCCAGCAGCTTGGACCCGGGCGGGAGTATAGTCGGGGAGCTGTTTTTT.

The CDR3 nucleotides read TGTGCCAGCAGTGAAGCTAGGACAGTGCCCCGTCATGAGCAGTTCTTC. Encoded protein: CASSEARTVPRHEQFF. J is TRBJ2-1 and V is TRBV2, with D perhaps matching TRBD1 (6 bases). Germline lookup yields CDR1 SNHLY and CDR2 FYNNEI. Deletions cut 0 bases from V and 8 bases from J, with 17 bases between. This CDR3 has 16 residues.

The chain has TRBV4-1 and TRBJ2-1, with D maybe TRBD2 (5 bases). Germline V CDR1 and CDR2: MGHRA, YSYEKL. The CDR3 is made up of 16 amino acids. Trimming removed 2 bases at V and 1 base at J, with 12 bases between. CDR3 bases: TGCGCCAGCAGCCAACAGGACTTAATTTCCTACAATGAGCAGTTCTTC. It specifies CASSQQDLISYNEQFF.

This clonotype was detected many times. The rearrangement links TRBV5-1 to TRBJ2-3, with 11 positions matching TRBD1. After removal of 3 bases from V and 3 bases from J, the junction contained 6 bases not matched to a gene. Germline loops: CDR1 SGHRS, CDR2 YFSETQ. The CDR3 consists of 16 residues. DNA of the CDR3: TGCGCCAGCAGCTACCTAGGACAGGGGGCAACAGATACGCAGTATTTT. Its protein product is CASSYLGQGATDTQYF.

The chain carries TRBV20-1 and TRBJ2-7; D is undetermined. The CDR3 is made up of 13 amino acids. V lost 1 base to trimming and J lost 4 bases, with 11 bases between them. CDR1 DFQATT and CDR2 SNEGSKA come from the germline V gene (reference sequence). CDR3 region: CSARAPSLYEQYF. Here the CDR3 DNA reads TGCAGTGCTAGAGCCCCTAGTTTATACGAGCAGTACTTC.

This clonotype was picked up many times. The chain carries TRBV3-1 and TRBJ2-2, with D possibly TRBD2 on 5 matching bases. CDR1 is LGHDT, CDR2 YNNKEL, per germline (reference sequence). V lost 4 bases and J 5 bases, leaving 14 bases between the germline ends. The CDR3 runs 15 residues. The CDR3, as DNA: TGTGCCAGCAGCCGCGTTCACGGAGGAACCGGGGAGCTGTTTTTT. Translated, it gives CASSRVHGGTGELFF.

The chain recombines TRBV18 with TRBJ2-2, with D perhaps assigned TRBD1 or TRBD2 (5 bases each). This CDR3 spans 15 amino acids. Trimming removed 8 bases at V and 0 bases at J, with 13 bases between. Looked up from germline, CDR1 is KGHSH and CDR2 is LQKENI. CDR3 sequence (DNA): TGTGCCAGCACCTCCGGGACGGCGAACACCGGGGAGCTGTTTTTT. It is translated as CASTSGTANTGELFF. Variable domain in full (rest from reference TRBV18 and TRBJ2-2): NAGVMQNPRHLVRRRGQEARLRCSPMKGHSHVYWYRQLPEEGLKFMVYLQKENIIDESGMPKERFSAEFPKEGPSILRIQQVVRGDSAAYFCASTSGTANTGELFFGEGSRLTVL.

This clonotype was counted ten times or more. The chain links TRBV20-1 to TRBJ2-1, with D unclear. This CDR3 spans 14 amino acids. Germline loops: CDR1 DFQATT, CDR2 SNEGSKA (reference sequence). V lost 2 bases, J lost 6 bases, and 14 bases lay in between. For the CDR3, the DNA is TGCAGTGCTAGACATCCGGGCCAAGCCAATGAGCAGTTCTTC. The encoded protein is CSARHPGQANEQFF.

This clonotype appeared a few times. CDR3 in DNA: TGTGCCAGCAGCCAAGAGCGGGACAGGGGCACAGATACGCAGTATTTT. Protein product: CASSQERDRGTDTQYF. This chain connects TRBV14 to TRBJ2-3; 9 bases fit TRBD1. The CDR3 loop spans 16 amino acids. Per the germline V gene, CDR1 is SGHDN and CDR2 is FVKESK. V gave up 0 bases and J gave up 1 base; unmatched junction bases: 2.

In this sample, this clonotype turned up many times. The CDR3, as DNA: TGTGCCAGCAGTCCCGACGGGAGGCGTTACACCGGGGAGCTGTTTTTT. Translated, it gives CASSPDGRRYTGELFF. The chain couples TRBV12-3 or TRBV12-4 to TRBJ2-2, with 7 bases aligning to TRBD2. The CDR3 totals 16 residues. V gave up 5 bases and J gave up 3 bases; unmatched junction bases: 9.

The chain recombines TRBV28 with TRBJ2-3; no clear D gene. V lost 4 bases and J lost 0, with 11 bases in between. This CDR3 comprises 15 residues. Looked up from germline, CDR1 is MDHEN and CDR2 is SYDVKM. The CDR3 DNA reads TGTGCCAGCAGTTGGAGTACGTCTAGCACAGATACGCAGTATTTT. Translating gives CASSWSTSSTDTQYF.

CDR3 nucleotides: TGTGCCAGCAGTGATCTCTTCTACGAGCAGTACTTC. It translates to CASSDLFYEQYF. J is TRBJ2-7 and V is TRBV2; D gene ambiguous. This CDR3 contains 12 residues. Germline CDR1 SNHLY, CDR2 FYNNEI. V was cut by 3 bases and J by 3 bases, with 6 bases left in between.

In its sample, this clonotype was seen many times. This rearrangement joins TRBV28 to TRBJ1-5; D is uncertain. The V end was cut by 6 bases, the J end by 3 bases, with 3 bases between. Per the germline V gene, CDR1 is MDHEN and CDR2 is SYDVKM. This CDR3 contains 11 residues. This CDR3 reads CASSLNQPQHF. The CDR3 bases are TGTGCCAGCAGCCTCAATCAGCCCCAGCATTTT.

This clonotype turned up a few times. The chain carries TRBV5-5 and TRBJ1-4, with a tentative D call TRBD1 (5 bases). The germline V and J ends were trimmed by 4 bases and 3 bases, with 13 bases remaining between them. CDR3 length equals 15 residues. Germline lookup yields CDR1 SGHKS and CDR2 YYEKEE (reference sequence). The CDR3 coding sequence is TGTGCCAGCAGCGGCCCAGGGTCTTCTAATGAAAAACTGTTTTTT. Translation gives CASSGPGSSNEKLFF.

The genes are TRBV4-1 and TRBJ2-1; 9 bases align to TRBD2. After removal of 0 bases from V and 6 bases from J, the junction contained 9 bases not matched to a gene. The CDR3 is 17 residues long. The germline gives CDR1 MGHRA, CDR2 YSYEKL. The CDR3 loop is CASSQDLGRGGFNEQFF. Written as DNA, the CDR3 is TGCGCCAGCAGCCAAGATCTGGGGCGGGGGGGCTTCAATGAGCAGTTCTTC.